This T cell receptor (beta chain) emerged from a study of cytomegalovirus exposure and HLA in healthy donors. Regarding the study as a whole: Presence/absence analyses rested on an assumption that sequencing depth was roughly uniform across donors.

Comment on this clone: Its specificity is unknown.

The PCR employed 60 Vbeta primers together with 13 Jbeta primers. Assay used: immunoSEQ multiplex PCR; TCRdb lists only in-frame clones, some missing. Here the sample spans roughly 120,000 clones, around 80% being singletons. The material sequenced was PBMCs. This TCR was sampled from a human donor in good health.

The CDR3 protein is CASSVLAGGTDTQYF. CDR3 sequence (DNA): TGTGCCAGCAGTGTACTAGCGGGGGGCACAGATACGCAGTATTTT. The V gene is TRBV2, the J gene TRBJ2-3; 11 nucleotides match TRBD2. J lost 1 base, V lost 4 bases, and 1 base had no gene match. This CDR3 has 15 amino acids. The germline V gene encodes CDR1 SNHLY and CDR2 FYNNEI.